This entry features one T cell receptor beta chain sequence. Regarding time point: pre-treatment baseline. The data were produced by immunoSEQ multiplex PCR, yet TCRdb's version contains in-frame clones alone and is incomplete. The sample carries about 15,000 clones, around 84% recorded once. This sample was included in a study of blood T cell dynamics during melanoma immunotherapy. Study-wide context: First-line therapy was either pembrolizumab or nivolumab with ipilimumab for metastatic melanoma.

The germline gives CDR1 LNHDA, CDR2 SQIVND (reference sequence). The CDR3 has 14 residues. V gave up 5 bases and J gave up 4 bases; unmatched junction bases: 5. The clonotype originates from a human donor with melanoma. This sample comprised blood, obtained from a patient treated with checkpoint blockade. This chain links TRBV19 with TRBJ1-2, with 9 bases lining up with TRBD1. Here the CDR3 reads CASSAGQGVYGYTF. The CDR3 coding sequence is TGTGCCAGTAGTGCGGGACAGGGAGTCTATGGCTACACCTTC.